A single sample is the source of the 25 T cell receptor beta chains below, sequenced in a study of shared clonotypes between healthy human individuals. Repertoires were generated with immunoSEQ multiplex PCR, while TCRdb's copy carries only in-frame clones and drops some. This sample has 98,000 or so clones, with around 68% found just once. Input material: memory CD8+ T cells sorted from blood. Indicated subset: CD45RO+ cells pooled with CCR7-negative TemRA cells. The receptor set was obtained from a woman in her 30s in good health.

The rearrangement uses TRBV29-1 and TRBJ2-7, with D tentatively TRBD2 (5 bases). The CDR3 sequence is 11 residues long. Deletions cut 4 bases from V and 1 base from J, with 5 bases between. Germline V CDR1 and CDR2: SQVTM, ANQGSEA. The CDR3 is CSVGTSYEQYF. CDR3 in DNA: TGCAGCGTTGGGACTTCCTACGAGCAGTACTTC.

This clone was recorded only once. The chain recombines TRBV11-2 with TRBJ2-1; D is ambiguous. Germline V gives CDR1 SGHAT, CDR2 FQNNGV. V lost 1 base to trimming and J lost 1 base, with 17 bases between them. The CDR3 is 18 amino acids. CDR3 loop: CASSLGTGLTDSYNEQFF. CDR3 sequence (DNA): TGTGCCAGCAGCTTAGGGACGGGTCTGACGGATTCCTACAATGAGCAGTTCTTC.

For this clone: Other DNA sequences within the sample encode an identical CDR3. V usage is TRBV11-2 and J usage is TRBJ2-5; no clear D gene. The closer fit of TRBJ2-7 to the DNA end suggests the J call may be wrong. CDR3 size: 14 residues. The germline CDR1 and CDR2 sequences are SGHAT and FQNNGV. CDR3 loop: CASSLGLASYEQYF. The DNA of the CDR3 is TGTGCCAGCAGCTTAGGCCTTGCTTCCTACGAGCAGTACTTC.

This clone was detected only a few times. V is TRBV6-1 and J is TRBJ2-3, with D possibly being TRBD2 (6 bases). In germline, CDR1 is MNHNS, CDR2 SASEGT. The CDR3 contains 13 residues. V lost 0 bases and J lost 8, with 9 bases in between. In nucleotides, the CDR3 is TGTGCCAGCAGTGAAGCGCCGGAGGGTACGCAGTATTTT. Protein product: CASSEAPEGTQYF.

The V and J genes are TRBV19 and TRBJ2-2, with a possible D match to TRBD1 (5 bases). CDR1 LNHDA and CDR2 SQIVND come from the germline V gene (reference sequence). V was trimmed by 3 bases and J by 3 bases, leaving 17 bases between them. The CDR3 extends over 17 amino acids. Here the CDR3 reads CASSMWAGPTDTGELFF. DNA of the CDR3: TGTGCCAGTAGTATGTGGGCAGGGCCGACGGACACCGGGGAGCTGTTTTTT.

The CDR3 nucleotides are TGTGCCAGCAGCGTAGGTGGGACCACTGAAGCTTTCTTT. Translation gives CASSVGGTTEAFF. This rearrangement joins TRBV9 to TRBJ1-1; TRBD1 might be the D (5 bases). V lost 0 bases to trimming and J lost 4 bases, with 7 bases between them. The CDR3 loop spans 13 amino acids. Germline CDR1 reads SGDLS; CDR2 reads YYNGEE.

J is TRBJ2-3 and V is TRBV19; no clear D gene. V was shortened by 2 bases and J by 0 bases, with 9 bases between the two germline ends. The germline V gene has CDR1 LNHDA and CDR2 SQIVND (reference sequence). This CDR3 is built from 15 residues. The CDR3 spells CASSIYHRSTDTQYF. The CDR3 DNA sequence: TGTGCCAGTAGTATATATCATCGAAGCACAGATACGCAGTATTTT.

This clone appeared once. CDR3 amino acids: CASIGHGGSTDTQYF. The CDR3 nucleotides read TGTGCCAGCATCGGGCATGGCGGGAGTACAGATACGCAGTATTTT. The chain recombines TRBV2 with TRBJ2-3, with 7 bases that match TRBD2. With V trimmed by 7 bases and J by 3 bases, 10 bases remained unmatched. The length of the CDR3 is 15 residues. The V gene's germline CDR1 is SNHLY and CDR2 FYNNEI.

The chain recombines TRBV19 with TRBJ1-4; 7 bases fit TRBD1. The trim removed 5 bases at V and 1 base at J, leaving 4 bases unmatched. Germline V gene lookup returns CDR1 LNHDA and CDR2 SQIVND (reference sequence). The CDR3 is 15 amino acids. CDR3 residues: CASSPGTETNEKLFF. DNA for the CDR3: TGTGCCAGTAGTCCCGGGACAGAAACTAATGAAAAACTGTTTTTT.

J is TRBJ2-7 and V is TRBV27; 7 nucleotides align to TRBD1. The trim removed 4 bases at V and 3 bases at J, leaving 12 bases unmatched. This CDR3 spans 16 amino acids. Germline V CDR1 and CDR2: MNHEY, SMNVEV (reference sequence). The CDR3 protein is CASSYSPGRGFYEQYF. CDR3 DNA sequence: TGTGCCAGCAGTTACAGCCCGGGCAGGGGGTTCTACGAGCAGTACTTC.

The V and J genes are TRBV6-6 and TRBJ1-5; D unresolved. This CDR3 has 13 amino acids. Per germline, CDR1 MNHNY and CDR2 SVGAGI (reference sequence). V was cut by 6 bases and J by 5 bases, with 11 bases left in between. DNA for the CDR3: TGTGCCAGCAGCCGTGGGAGCGATCAGCCCCAGCATTTT. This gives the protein CASSRGSDQPQHF.

The CDR3 nucleotides read TGTGCCAGCAGTGAGTTTATAGCGGGAGGTTACGAGCAGTACTTC. Amino acid sequence: CASSEFIAGGYEQYF. The V call is TRBV6-1, the J call TRBJ2-7; 10 bases are a match to TRBD2. The trim removed 3 bases at V and 4 bases at J, leaving 6 bases unmatched. Germline V gene data show CDR1 as MNHNS and CDR2 as SASEGT. This CDR3 spans 15 amino acids.

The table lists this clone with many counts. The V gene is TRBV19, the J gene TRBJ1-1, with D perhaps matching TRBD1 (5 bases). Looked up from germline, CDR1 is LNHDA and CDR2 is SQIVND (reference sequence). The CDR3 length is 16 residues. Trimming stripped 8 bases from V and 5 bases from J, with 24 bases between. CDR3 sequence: CASRIPTGGRSTEAFF. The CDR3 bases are TGTGCCAGTCGGATCCCGACCGGGGGACGTTCAACTGAAGCTTTCTTT. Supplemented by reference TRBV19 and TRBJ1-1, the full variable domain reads DGGITQSPKYLFRKEGQNVTLSCEQNLNHDAMYWYRQDPGQGLRLIYYSQIVNDFQKGDIAEGYSVSREKKESFPLTVTSAQKNPTAFYLCASRIPTGGRSTEAFFGQGTRLTVV.

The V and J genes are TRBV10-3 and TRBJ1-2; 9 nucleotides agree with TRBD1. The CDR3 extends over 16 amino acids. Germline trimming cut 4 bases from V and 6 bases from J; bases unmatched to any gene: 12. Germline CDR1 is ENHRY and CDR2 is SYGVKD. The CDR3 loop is CAISVYRGRLNDGYTF. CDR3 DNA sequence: TGTGCCATCAGTGTCTACAGGGGGCGATTAAATGATGGCTACACCTTC.

The CDR3 here is CASSPGQGVSHEQYF. CDR3 nucleotide sequence: TGTGCCAGCAGCCCTGGACAGGGGGTATCCCACGAGCAGTACTTC. The V and J genes are TRBV7-9 and TRBJ2-7; 10 bases line up with TRBD1. This CDR3 region has 15 residues. J lost 5 bases, V lost 5 bases, and 9 bases had no gene match. Germline-derived CDR1 and CDR2 are SEHNR and FQNEAQ (reference sequence).

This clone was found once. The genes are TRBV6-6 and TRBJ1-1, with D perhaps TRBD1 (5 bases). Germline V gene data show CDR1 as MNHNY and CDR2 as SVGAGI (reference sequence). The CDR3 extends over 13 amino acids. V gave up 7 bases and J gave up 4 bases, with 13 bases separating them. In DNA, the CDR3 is TGTGCCAGCATCTTGACTGGGGGCACTGAAGCTTTCTTT. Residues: CASILTGGTEAFF.

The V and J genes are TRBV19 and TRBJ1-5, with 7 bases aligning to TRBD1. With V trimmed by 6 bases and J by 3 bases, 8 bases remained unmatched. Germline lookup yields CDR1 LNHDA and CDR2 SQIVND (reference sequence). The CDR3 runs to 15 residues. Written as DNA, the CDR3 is TGTGCCAGTAGCCCCGGGACAGCCCTCAATCAGCCCCAGCATTTT. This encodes CASSPGTALNQPQHF.

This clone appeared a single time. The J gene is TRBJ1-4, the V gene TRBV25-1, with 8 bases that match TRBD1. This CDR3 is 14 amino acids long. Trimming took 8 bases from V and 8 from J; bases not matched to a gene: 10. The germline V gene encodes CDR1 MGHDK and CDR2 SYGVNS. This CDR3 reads CASRSQGAQEKLFF. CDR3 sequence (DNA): TGTGCCAGCCGATCTCAGGGGGCACAGGAAAAACTGTTTTTT. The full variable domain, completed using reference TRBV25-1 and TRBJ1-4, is EADIYQTPRYLVIGTGKKITLECSQTMGHDKMYWYQQDPGMELHLIHYSYGVNSTEKGDLSSESTVSRIRTEHFPLTLESARPSHTSQYLCASRSQGAQEKLFFGSGTQLSVL.

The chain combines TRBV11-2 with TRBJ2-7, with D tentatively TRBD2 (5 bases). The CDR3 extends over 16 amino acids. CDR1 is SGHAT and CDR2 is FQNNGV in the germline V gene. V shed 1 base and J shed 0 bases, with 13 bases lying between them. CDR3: CASSLVATGSSYEQYF. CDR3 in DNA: TGTGCCAGCAGCTTAGTTGCGACTGGGAGCTCCTACGAGCAGTACTTC.

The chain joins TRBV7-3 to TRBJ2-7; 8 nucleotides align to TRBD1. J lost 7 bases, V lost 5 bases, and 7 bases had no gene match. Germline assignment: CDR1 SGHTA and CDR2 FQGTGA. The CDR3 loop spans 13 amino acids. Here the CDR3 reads CASSQDRAKEQYF. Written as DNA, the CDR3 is TGTGCCAGCAGCCAGGACAGGGCTAAAGAGCAGTACTTC.

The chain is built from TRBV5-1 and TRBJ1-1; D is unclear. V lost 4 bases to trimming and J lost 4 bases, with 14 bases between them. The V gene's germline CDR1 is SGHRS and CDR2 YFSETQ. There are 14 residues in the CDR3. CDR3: CASSPSAVFTEAFF. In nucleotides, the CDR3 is TGCGCCAGCAGCCCCTCGGCGGTTTTCACTGAAGCTTTCTTT.

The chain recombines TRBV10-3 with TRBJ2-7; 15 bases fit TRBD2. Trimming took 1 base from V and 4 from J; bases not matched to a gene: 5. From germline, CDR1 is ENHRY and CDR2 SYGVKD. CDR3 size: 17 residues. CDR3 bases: TGTGCCATCAGTGAGTACCCCGGGACTAGCGGGAGGTACGAGCAGTACTTC. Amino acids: CAISEYPGTSGRYEQYF.

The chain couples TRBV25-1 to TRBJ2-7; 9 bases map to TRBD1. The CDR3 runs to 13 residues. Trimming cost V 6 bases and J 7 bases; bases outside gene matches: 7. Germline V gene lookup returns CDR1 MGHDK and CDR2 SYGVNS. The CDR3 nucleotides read TGTGCCAGCAGAGGGACAGGGTTTTTAGAGCAGTACTTC. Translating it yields CASRGTGFLEQYF.

This CDR3 is CSVKFREYSNQPQHF. The CDR3 DNA reads TGCAGCGTTAAGTTCAGAGAATATAGCAATCAGCCCCAGCATTTT. V and J are TRBV29-1 and TRBJ1-5; no firm D call. Per the germline V gene, CDR1 is SQVTM and CDR2 is ANQGSEA. The CDR3 is 15 residues long. V was shortened by 5 bases and J by 0 bases, with 14 bases between the two germline ends. Full variable domain (outside the CDR3, taken from reference TRBV29-1 and TRBJ1-5): SAVISQKPSRDICQRGTSLTIQCQVDSQVTMMFWYRQQPGQSLTLIATANQGSEATYESGFVIDKFPISRPNLTFSTLTVSNMSPEDSSIYLCSVKFREYSNQPQHFGDGTRLSIL.

CDR3 coding DNA: TGTGCCAGCAGCTTAGTTGTTGTCAGGGCGGGAACAGGATTTAACTATGGCTACACCTTC. Translating it yields CASSLVVVRAGTGFNYGYTF. The chain has TRBV13 and TRBJ1-2, with a possible D match to TRBD1 (5 bases). V lost 1 base and J lost 1, with 25 bases in between. CDR1 PRHDT and CDR2 FYEKMQ come from the germline V gene (reference sequence). The CDR3 covers 20 residues.